This T cell receptor (beta chain) was obtained from a study of CXCR3-negative and CXCR3-positive naive CD8 T cells. UMI labels and 5' RACE were used to prepare the TRB cDNA libraries. TCRdb reprocessed the 5' RACE reads, keeping one entry per CDR3 protein, no DNA. Here the sample table reports just over 60,000 distinct CDR3 sequences. Points from the study as a whole: Diversity was high in both naive subsets and much lower in memory cells. Researchers report CXCR3 expression partially decreased after cryopreservation, with fresh PBMCs used in most assays. Naive subsets displayed similar surface CD5, and TCR strength was inferred from TRB CDR3 properties. CXCR3-positive naive cells had more hydrophobic TRB CDR3s than CXCR3-negative naive cells.

Details on this clonotype: Its antigen is unidentified.

The sequence was collected from a human donor in good health. Some clones in this sample may be carry-over from other donors' samples. The source material was naive CXCR3- CD8+ T cells from blood. Subset here: CD45RO-CCR7+CD27+CD95- naive CD8+ T cells lacking CXCR3 (TNR3-).

The CDR3 spells CASSFINADSTDTQYF. This sequence joins TRBV28 and TRBJ2-3. From germline, CDR1 is MDHEN and CDR2 SYDVKM. The CDR3 extends over 16 amino acids.